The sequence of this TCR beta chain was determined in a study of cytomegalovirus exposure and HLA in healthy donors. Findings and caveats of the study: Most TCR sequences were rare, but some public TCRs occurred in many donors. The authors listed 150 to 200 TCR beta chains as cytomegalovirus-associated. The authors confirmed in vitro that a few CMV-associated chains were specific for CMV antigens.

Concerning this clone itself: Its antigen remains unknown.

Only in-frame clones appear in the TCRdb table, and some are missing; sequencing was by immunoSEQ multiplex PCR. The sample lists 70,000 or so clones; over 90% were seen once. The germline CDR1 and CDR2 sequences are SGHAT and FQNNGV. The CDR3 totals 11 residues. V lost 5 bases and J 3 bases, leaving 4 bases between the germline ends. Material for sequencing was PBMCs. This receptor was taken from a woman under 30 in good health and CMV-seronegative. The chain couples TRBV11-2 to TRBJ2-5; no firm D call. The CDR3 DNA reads TGTGCCAGCAGCCTAAAAGAGACCCAGTACTTC. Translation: CASSLKETQYF. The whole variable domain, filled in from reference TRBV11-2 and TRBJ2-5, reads EAGVAQSPRYKIIEKRQSVAFWCNPISGHATLYWYQQILGQGPKLLIQFQNNGVVDDSQLPKDRFSAERLKGVDSTLKIQPAKLEDSAVYLCASSLKETQYFGPGTRLLVL.